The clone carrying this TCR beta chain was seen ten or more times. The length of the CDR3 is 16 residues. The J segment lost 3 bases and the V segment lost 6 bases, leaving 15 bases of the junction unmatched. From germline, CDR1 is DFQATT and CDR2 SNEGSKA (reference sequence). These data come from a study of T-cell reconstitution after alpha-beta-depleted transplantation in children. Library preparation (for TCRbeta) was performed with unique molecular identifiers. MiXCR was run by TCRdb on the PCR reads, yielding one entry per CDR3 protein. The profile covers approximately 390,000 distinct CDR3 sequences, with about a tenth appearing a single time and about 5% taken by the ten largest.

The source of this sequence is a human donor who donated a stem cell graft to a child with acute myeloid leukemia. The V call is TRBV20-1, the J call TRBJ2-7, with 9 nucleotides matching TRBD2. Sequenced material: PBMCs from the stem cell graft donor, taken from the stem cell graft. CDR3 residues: CSATQTGLANNYEQYF. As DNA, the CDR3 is TGCAGTGCAACCCAGACTGGACTAGCGAATAACTACGAGCAGTACTTC.